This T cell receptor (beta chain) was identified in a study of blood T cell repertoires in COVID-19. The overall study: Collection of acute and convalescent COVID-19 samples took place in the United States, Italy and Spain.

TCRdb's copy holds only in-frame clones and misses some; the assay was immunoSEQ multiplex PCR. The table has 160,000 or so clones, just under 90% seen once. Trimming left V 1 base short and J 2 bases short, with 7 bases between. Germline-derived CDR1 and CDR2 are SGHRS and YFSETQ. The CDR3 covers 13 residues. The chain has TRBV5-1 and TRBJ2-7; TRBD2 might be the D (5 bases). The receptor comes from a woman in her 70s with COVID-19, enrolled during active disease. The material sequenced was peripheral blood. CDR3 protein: CASSLRGTYEQYF. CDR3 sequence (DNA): TGCGCCAGCAGCTTGCGGGGAACCTACGAGCAGTACTTC. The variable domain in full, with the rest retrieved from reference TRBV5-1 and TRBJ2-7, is KAGVTQTPRYLIKTRGQQVTLSCSPISGHRSVSWYQQTPGQGLQFLFEYFSETQRNKGNFPGRFSGRQFSNSRSEMNVSTLELGDSALYLCASSLRGTYEQYFGPGTRLTVT.